These T cell receptor beta chains were read from a single sample in a study of regulatory T cells in long-lasting Graves disease. Each CDR3 protein is one row after TCRdb ran MiXCR on the multiplex PCR reads. The profile shows hundreds of thousands of distinct CDR3 sequences, 15% of them singletons. The starting material was peripheral blood mononuclear cells (PBMCs), obtained at new diagnosis, from a patient treated with antithyroid drugs. These receptors were taken from a female donor with Graves disease. Both conserved end residues are part of each CDR3. D genes are given only for firm matches. Size values are once, few and many counts, or a class for expanded clones, and some rows have none.

J gene | V gene | clone size | D gene | CDR3 DNA | CDR3 protein
TRBJ2-5 | TRBV24-1 | many | TRBD2 | TGTGCCACCCTAGCGGTTGGGGACCGGACCCAGTACTTC | CATLAVGDRTQYF
TRBJ2-1 | TRBV19 | few | NA | TGTGCCAGTAGCCCAAGGTCGGGGGCAGACAATGAGCAGTTCTTC | CASSPRSGADNEQFF
TRBJ2-2 | TRBV28 | many | TRBD2 | TGTGCCAGCAGTTTAGGGGTTGGTAGCGGGATGAACACCGGGGAGCTGTTTTTT | CASSLGVGSGMNTGELFF
TRBJ2-1 | TRBV12-3/TRBV12-4 | many | NA | TGTGCCAGCAGTTATGACAGGCTGAACAATGAGCAGTTCTTC | CASSYDRLNNEQFF
TRBJ1-3 | TRBV6-1 | many | TRBD1 | TGTGCCAGCAGTCTCGACAGGGCTGGAAACACCATATATTTT | CASSLDRAGNTIYF
TRBJ1-1 | TRBV28 | many | NA | TGTGCCAGCAGTTTAAGGAAACAGGGGAACACTGAAGCTTTCTTT | CASSLRKQGNTEAFF
TRBJ2-1 | TRBV29-1 | few | TRBD2 | TGCAGCTGTCCCAGAGCGGGAGCCTACAATGAGCAGTTCTTC | CSCPRAGAYNEQFF
TRBJ1-2 | TRBV30 | NA | NA | TGTGCCTATGAAACAGGACAGCGACTCTATGGCTACACCTTC | CAYETGQRLYGYTF
TRBJ1-4 | TRBV3-1 | many | NA | TGTGCCAGCAGCCAAGATATCTCCCTAGGGGAAAAACTGTTTTTT | CASSQDISLGEKLFF
TRBJ2-1 | TRBV7-3 | many | TRBD1 | TGTGCCAGCAGCTTCGGACAGGGGGCCAATGAGCAGTTCTTC | CASSFGQGANEQFF
TRBJ1-2 | TRBV9 | few | NA | TGTGCCAGCAGCCCTCTGGGGGGGATTACCAACTATGGCTACACCTTC | CASSPLGGITNYGYTF
TRBJ2-5 | TRBV19 | NA | NA | TGTGCCAGTAGTAGCAGTAGAGGAGAGACCCAGTACTTC | CASSSSRGETQYF
TRBJ2-3 | TRBV10-3 | few | NA | TGTGCCATCAGTGAAGTAGATACGCAGTATTTT | CAISEVDTQYF
TRBJ2-7 | TRBV20-1 | many | NA | TGCAGTGCTAGTCTCGCCGGGGCAGGAAAATACGAGCAGTACTTC | CSASLAGAGKYEQYF
TRBJ2-2 | TRBV19 | few | NA | TGTGCCAGTATCTTAGGGGCGAACACCGGGGAGCTGTTTTTT | CASILGANTGELFF
TRBJ2-3 | TRBV7-9 | many | NA | TGTGCCAGCAGCTACGACCGGGGGGATACGCAGTATTTT | CASSYDRGDTQYF
TRBJ2-1 | TRBV4-3 | few | TRBD2 | TGCGCCAGCAGCCAAGGTAGCGGGAGCGGAAATGAGCAGTTCTTC | CASSQGSGSGNEQFF
TRBJ1-1 | TRBV18 | few | NA | TGTGCCAGCTCACCACCGGTCGCTGGGGGTTGGGCTTTCTTT | CASSPPVAGGWAFF
TRBJ2-5 | TRBV7-9 | many | NA | TGTGCCAGCAGCTCCCTAAAGGGACGGCAACAAGAGACCCAGTACTTC | CASSSLKGRQQETQYF
TRBJ1-1 | TRBV5-6 | many | NA | TGTGCCAGCAGCTGGGGGTCTTCTGAAGCTTTCTTT | CASSWGSSEAFF
TRBJ2-3 | TRBV11-2 | many | NA | TGTGCCAGCAGGCCTCGCACAGATACGCAGTATTTT | CASRPRTDTQYF
TRBJ1-6 | TRBV18 | NA | NA | TGTGCCAGCTCACCCGAAGGCGAAGGCGGTTCACCCCTCCACTTT | CASSPEGEGGSPLHF
TRBJ2-6 | TRBV7-9 | NA | TRBD1 | TGTGCCAGCAGCAGTGGACAGGGGAGGGCCAACGTCCTGACTTTC | CASSSGQGRANVLTF
TRBJ2-7 | TRBV7-2 | many | NA | TGTGCCAGCAGCCCCAGACTGGTCTCCTACGAGCAGTACTTC | CASSPRLVSYEQYF
TRBJ1-2 | TRBV28 | many | NA | TGTGCCAGCAGGCCCCCGGCCATTTCTAACTATGGCTACACCTTC | CASRPPAISNYGYTF
TRBJ2-3 | TRBV7-9 | NA | NA | TGTGCCAGCAGCTTAGGGTCGGGACAGCAGTATTTT | CASSLGSGQQYF
TRBJ1-5 | TRBV28 | many | NA | TGTGCCAGCAGTTTGGAGGTCCGCGGGAATCAGCCCCAGCATTTT | CASSLEVRGNQPQHF
TRBJ2-1 | TRBV6-1 | few | TRBD1 | TGTGCCAGCAGTCGACAGGGCAGTTATAATAATGAGCAGTTCTTC | CASSRQGSYNNEQFF
TRBJ1-6 | TRBV4-3 | many | NA | TGCGCCAGCAGCCGTTACAGGGTATCGGCCCTCTATTCACCCCTCCACTTT | CASSRYRVSALYSPLHF
TRBJ1-1 | TRBV24-1 | many | NA | TGTGCCACCAGTGAGACCAGGGATCAAAAGGGGGCTTTCTTT | CATSETRDQKGAFF